A single sample is the source of the 24 T cell receptor beta chains below, sequenced in a study of post-analysis software for immune sequencing data. Whole-study results and caveats: Compared with controls, patients had more of 4 to 6 TRBV segments, including TRBV5-6, TRBV5-1 and TRBV20-1.

Antigen specificity for these receptors is unknown. The library was made from cDNA and included unique molecular identifiers. TCRdb re-analysed the PCR reads in MiXCR, keeping a single row per CDR3 protein. The sample consists of some 890,000 distinct CDR3 sequences, about 53% of them appearing once. Sequenced sample: blood. Receptors were obtained from a girl under 18 with multiple sclerosis.

V gene TRBV5-6 combines with J gene TRBJ1-1; no reliable D call. The CDR3 spans 14 residues. CDR1 and CDR2 from the germline V gene are SGHDT and YYEEEE. Trimming took off 3 bases at V and 1 base at J, with 10 bases between the two ends. The CDR3 DNA follows: TGTGCCAGCAGCTCGGATGGTGGGAACACTGAAGCTTTCTTT. Translating gives CASSSDGGNTEAFF.

V gene TRBV29-1 combines with J gene TRBJ2-1; the match to TRBD2 covers 14 bases. CDR1 and CDR2 (germline): SQVTM, ANQGSEA. Trimming took 0 bases from V and 8 from J; bases not matched to a gene: 15. The CDR3 covers 19 residues. CDR3 coding DNA: TGCAGCGTTGAAGATCTGGGGACTAGCGGGAGTGGACTGGGGGATGAGCAGTTCTTC. The encoded protein is CSVEDLGTSGSGLGDEQFF.

V and J are TRBV20-1 and TRBJ1-2; D is uncertain. Germline values: CDR1 DFQATT, CDR2 SNEGSKA (reference sequence). The V end lost 3 bases, the J end lost 5 bases, and 7 bases lay between the germline ends. This CDR3 is built from 11 residues. CDR3 region: CSARGRYGYTF. The CDR3 DNA sequence: TGCAGTGCTAGGGGTCGGTATGGCTACACCTTC.

The CDR3 here is CASSFGQEEEKLFF. The DNA of the CDR3 is TGCGCCAGCAGCTTTGGACAGGAGGAGGAAAAACTGTTTTTT. This sequence joins TRBV5-1 and TRBJ1-4, with TRBD1 identical over 7 bases. The germline gives CDR1 SGHRS, CDR2 YFSETQ. CDR3 length equals 14 residues. V gave up 2 bases and J gave up 8 bases; unmatched junction bases: 6. Full variable domain (remainder filled in from reference TRBV5-1 and TRBJ1-4): KAGVTQTPRYLIKTRGQQVTLSCSPISGHRSVSWYQQTPGQGLQFLFEYFSETQRNKGNFPGRFSGRQFSNSRSEMNVSTLELGDSALYLCASSFGQEEEKLFFGSGTQLSVL.

V and J are TRBV4-1 and TRBJ2-7; 7 bases line up with TRBD1. Germline assignment: CDR1 MGHRA and CDR2 YSYEKL. After removal of 3 bases from V and 2 bases from J, the junction contained 4 bases not matched to a gene. The CDR3 has 14 residues. CDR3 sequence (DNA): TGCGCCAGCAGCCATCCAGGGGGTACCTACGAGCAGTACTTC. Translation gives CASSHPGGTYEQYF.

This clonotype was counted a few times. V is TRBV20-1 and J is TRBJ2-5; 9 nucleotides align to TRBD2. CDR3 length: 15 residues. Trimming removed 1 base from V and 3 bases from J; junction bases left unmatched: 6. Germline values: CDR1 DFQATT, CDR2 SNEGSKA (reference sequence). CDR3 coding DNA: TGCAGTGCTAGAGTTATAGCGGGGGTCAAAGAGACCCAGTACTTC. This gives the protein CSARVIAGVKETQYF.

The chain carries TRBV6-1 and TRBJ2-3; D call uncertain. The V and J ends lost 3 bases and 5 bases respectively, with 12 bases between them. Per germline, CDR1 MNHNS and CDR2 SASEGT. This CDR3 has 14 amino acids. CDR3 loop: CASSETSRGDTQYF. The CDR3 coding sequence is TGTGCCAGCAGTGAGACTTCTCGCGGAGATACGCAGTATTTT.

In its sample, this clonotype was seen a few times. This chain links TRBV29-1 with TRBJ1-2, with 7 bases fitting TRBD1. Germline V gene sequence: CDR1 SQVTM, CDR2 ANQGSEA. The V gene end was trimmed by 4 bases and the J gene end by 2 bases; junction bases not matched to a gene: 7. CDR3 length equals 14 residues. The CDR3 is CSVGGTEWNYGYTF. The CDR3 DNA sequence: TGCAGCGTTGGGGGGACAGAGTGGAACTATGGCTACACCTTC.

In this sample, this clonotype turned up a few times. The genes are TRBV6-4 and TRBJ2-1; TRBD2 matches 10 bases. The CDR3 length is 16 residues. Germline V gives CDR1 MRHNA, CDR2 SNTAGT. The V gene end was trimmed by 6 bases and the J gene end by 5 bases; junction bases not matched to a gene: 10. CDR3 residues: CASSNWTSGQDNEQFF. The CDR3 DNA reads as TGTGCCAGCAGCAACTGGACTAGCGGACAAGACAATGAGCAGTTCTTC.

The chain combines TRBV7-9 with TRBJ2-5; a possible D gene is TRBD1 (5 bases). The DNA end favors TRBJ2-7, so the J call may be wrong. The CDR3 totals 13 residues. CDR1 SEHNR and CDR2 FQNEAQ come from the germline V gene (reference sequence). CDR3 DNA sequence: TGTGCCAGCAGCTTAGCGACAGATTACGAGCAGTACTTC. Its protein is CASSLATDYEQYF.

The chain uses TRBV7-6 and TRBJ2-2; 14 nucleotides line up with TRBD2. The CDR3 covers 18 residues. After removal of 4 bases from V and 0 bases from J, the junction contained 4 bases not matched to a gene. Germline-derived CDR1 and CDR2 are SGHVS and FNYEAQ. CDR3 residues: CASSWTSGGLANTGELFF. As DNA, the CDR3 is TGTGCCAGCAGCTGGACTAGCGGGGGGCTCGCGAACACCGGGGAGCTGTTTTTT.

The CDR3 region is CASSEHSGRALDTQYF. The CDR3 region has the DNA TGTGCCAGCAGTGAACATAGCGGGAGGGCCCTAGATACGCAGTATTTT. The J gene is TRBJ2-3, the V gene TRBV25-1; 11 bases match TRBD2. With 2 bases clipped from V and 5 bases from J, the junction kept 6 bases outside the gene matches. The CDR3 runs 16 residues. Per the germline V gene, CDR1 is MGHDK and CDR2 is SYGVNS.

This chain uses TRBV6-1 with TRBJ2-7; D is uncertain. The last part of the DNA fits TRBJ2-5 better; the J call may be wrong. Germline V gene data show CDR1 as MNHNS and CDR2 as SASEGT. The CDR3 consists of 12 residues. CDR3 in amino acids: CASTQGRETQYF. CDR3 bases: TGTGCCAGCACCCAAGGAAGGGAGACCCAGTACTTC.

This clonotype showed up just once. The chain has TRBV7-4 and TRBJ1-1; 7 bases are a match to TRBD1. This CDR3 is 15 amino acids long. Losses at the gene ends were 5 bases for V and 1 base for J; bases not matched to a gene: 7. Germline loops: CDR1 SGHVT, CDR2 SQSDAQ. The CDR3 coding sequence is TGTGCCAGCAGCACAAGGCGGGACAGGAACACTGAAGCTTTCTTT. Its translation: CASSTRRDRNTEAFF.

In its sample, this clonotype was seen once. The V gene is TRBV20-1, the J gene TRBJ1-5; 7 nucleotides line up with TRBD1. In germline, CDR1 is DFQATT, CDR2 SNEGSKA (reference sequence). Trimming took 2 bases from V and 2 from J; bases not matched to a gene: 3. CDR3 length: 14 amino acids. The CDR3 sequence: CSARSDRGNQPQHF. CDR3 nucleotides: TGCAGTGCTAGATCCGACAGGGGCAATCAGCCCCAGCATTTT.

This clonotype appeared a few times. The V call is TRBV29-1, the J call TRBJ1-2; D may be TRBD1 (6 bases). Germline CDR1 is SQVTM and CDR2 is ANQGSEA. The CDR3 contains 13 residues. The V end lost 7 bases, the J end lost 0 bases, and 12 bases lay between the germline ends. The DNA of the CDR3 is TGCAGCGCACACAGGGAAGCTAACTATGGCTACACCTTC. Its translation is CSAHREANYGYTF.

V is TRBV6-1 and J is TRBJ2-7, with D perhaps matching TRBD2 (6 bases). V lost 7 bases and J 2 bases, leaving 15 bases between the germline ends. CDR1 is MNHNS and CDR2 is SASEGT in the germline V gene. The CDR3 is 14 residues long. CDR3 loop: CASKGTRGTYEQYF. CDR3 sequence (DNA): TGTGCCAGCAAGGGGACTCGAGGGACCTACGAGCAGTACTTC.

The chain couples TRBV5-4 to TRBJ2-3; 12 nucleotides align to TRBD1. This CDR3 has 16 residues. Germline values: CDR1 SGHNT, CDR2 YYREEE (reference sequence). With V trimmed by 4 bases and J by 0 bases, 3 bases remained unmatched. This CDR3 reads CASSPGQGASTDTQYF. In nucleotides, the CDR3 is TGTGCCAGCAGCCCGGGACAGGGGGCTAGCACAGATACGCAGTATTTT.

In its sample, this clonotype was seen a few times. The J gene is TRBJ2-3, the V gene TRBV5-1; D gene uncertain. Trimming removed 2 bases from V and 9 bases from J, with 10 bases in between. CDR1 and CDR2 from the germline V gene are SGHRS and YFSETQ. The CDR3 is 12 amino acids. CDR3 nucleotide sequence: TGCGCCAGCAGCTTAGACTTTAAGACGCAGTATTTT. It specifies CASSLDFKTQYF.

This clonotype was observed a handful of times. The chain couples TRBV12-3 or TRBV12-4 to TRBJ2-7; D possibly corresponds to TRBD1 (5 bases). The CDR3 length is 15 residues. The ends were cut back, 6 bases at V and 0 bases at J, with 15 bases in the middle. CDR3 DNA: TGTGCCAGCAGCCTACAGGAAAATCCCTCCTACGAGCAGTACTTC. This sequence encodes CASSLQENPSYEQYF.

The rearrangement links TRBV3-1 to TRBJ2-3; D is ambiguous. V lost 7 bases to trimming and J lost 5 bases, with 16 bases between them. This CDR3 has 14 amino acids. Germline-derived CDR1 and CDR2 are LGHDT and YNNKEL (reference sequence). CDR3 nucleotides: TGTGCCAGCACCTCCCAAGACCCCGGAGATACGCAGTATTTT. This sequence encodes CASTSQDPGDTQYF.

The chain joins TRBV20-1 to TRBJ2-1; maybe TRBD1 (5 bases). CDR1 and CDR2 from the germline V gene are DFQATT and SNEGSKA (reference sequence). The CDR3 sequence is 16 residues long. V was clipped by 6 bases and J by 5 bases, with 23 bases between them. CDR3 sequence: CSALEARGMGHNEQFF. The CDR3 DNA follows: TGCAGTGCCCTAGAGGCAAGGGGAATGGGGCACAATGAGCAGTTCTTC.

This chain uses TRBV20-1 with TRBJ2-3; 16 bases map to TRBD2. Germline CDR1 and CDR2: DFQATT and SNEGSKA (reference sequence). This CDR3 region has 20 residues. The trim removed 0 bases at V and 0 bases at J, leaving 9 bases unmatched. The DNA for the CDR3 is TGCAGTGCTAGAGATATAGGGACTAGCGGGAGGGGTCGAAGCACAGATACGCAGTATTTT. Its protein is CSARDIGTSGRGRSTDTQYF.

This clonotype was counted once. The rearrangement joins TRBV10-3 to TRBJ2-3; tentative D call: TRBD1 (5 bases). The germline V gene encodes CDR1 ENHRY and CDR2 SYGVKD. CDR3 size: 15 residues. Trimming shortened V by 4 bases and J by 3 bases, and 14 bases separated the two germline ends. This CDR3 reads CAISGVHSGTDTQYF. Written as DNA, the CDR3 is TGTGCCATCAGTGGGGTCCACTCAGGGACAGATACGCAGTATTTT.